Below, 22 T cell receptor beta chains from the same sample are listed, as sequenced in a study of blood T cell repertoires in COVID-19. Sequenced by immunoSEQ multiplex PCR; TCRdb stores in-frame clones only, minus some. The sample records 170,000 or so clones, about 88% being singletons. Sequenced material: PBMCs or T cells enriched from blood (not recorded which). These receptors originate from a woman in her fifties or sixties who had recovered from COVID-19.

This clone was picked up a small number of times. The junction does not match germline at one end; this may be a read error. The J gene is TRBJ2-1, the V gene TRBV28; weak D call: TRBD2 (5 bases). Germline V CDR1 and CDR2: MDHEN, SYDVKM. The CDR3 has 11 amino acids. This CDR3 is CASSLLQDLLF. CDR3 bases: TGTGCCAGCAGTTTACTCCAGGACTTGCTCTTC. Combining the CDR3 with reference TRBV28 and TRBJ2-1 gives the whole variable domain DVKVTQSSRYLVKRTGEKVFLECVQDMDHENMFWYRQDPGLGLRLIYFSYDVKMKEKGDIPEGYSVSREKKERFSLILESASTNQTSMYLCASSLLQDLLFGPGTRLTVL.

The CDR3 sequence is CATSDPGILAFSSYNEQFF. CDR3 DNA sequence: TGTGCCACCAGTGACCCAGGTATACTAGCGTTTAGCTCCTACAATGAGCAGTTCTTC. The chain employs TRBV24-1 and TRBJ2-1, with 7 bases that match TRBD2. J was trimmed by 0 bases and V by 4 bases; bases with no gene match: 14. The CDR3 contains 19 residues. Germline CDR1 and CDR2: KGHDR and SFDVKD.

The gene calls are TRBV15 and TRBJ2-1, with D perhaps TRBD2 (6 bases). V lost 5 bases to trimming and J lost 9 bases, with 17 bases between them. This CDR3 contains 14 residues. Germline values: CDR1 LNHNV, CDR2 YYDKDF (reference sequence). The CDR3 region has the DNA TGTGCCACCAGCCGACCGACTAGGGTAGGTGAGCAGTTCTTC. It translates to CATSRPTRVGEQFF.

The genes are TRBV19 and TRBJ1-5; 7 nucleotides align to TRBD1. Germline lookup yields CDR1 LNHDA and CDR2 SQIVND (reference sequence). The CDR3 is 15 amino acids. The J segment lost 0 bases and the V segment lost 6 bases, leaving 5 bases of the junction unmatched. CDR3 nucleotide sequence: TGTGCCAGTAGGTCCGGGACAGATAGCAATCAGCCCCAGCATTTT. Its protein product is CASRSGTDSNQPQHF. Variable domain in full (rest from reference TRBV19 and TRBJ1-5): DGGITQSPKYLFRKEGQNVTLSCEQNLNHDAMYWYRQDPGQGLRLIYYSQIVNDFQKGDIAEGYSVSREKKESFPLTVTSAQKNPTAFYLCASRSGTDSNQPQHFGDGTRLSIL.

The DNA for the CDR3 is TGTGCCAGCAGTTTAGGGGACAGGGCGGCAGATACGCAGTATTTT. Residues: CASSLGDRAADTQYF. The J gene is TRBJ2-3, the V gene TRBV28; TRBD1 aligns across 9 bases. In germline, CDR1 is MDHEN, CDR2 SYDVKM. The CDR3 is 15 residues long. Trimming at V came to 2 bases and at J to 4 bases, leaving 4 bases not matched to a gene.

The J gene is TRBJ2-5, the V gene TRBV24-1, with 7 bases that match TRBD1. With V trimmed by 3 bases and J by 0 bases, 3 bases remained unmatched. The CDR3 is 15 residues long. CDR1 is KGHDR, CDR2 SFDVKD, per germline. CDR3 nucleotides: TGTGCCACCAGTGATGTCGGACAGGACCAAGAGACCCAGTACTTC. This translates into CATSDVGQDQETQYF.

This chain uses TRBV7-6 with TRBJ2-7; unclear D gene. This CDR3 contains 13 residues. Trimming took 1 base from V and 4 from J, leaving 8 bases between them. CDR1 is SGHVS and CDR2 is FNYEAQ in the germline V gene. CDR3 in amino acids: CASSLGFTYEQYF. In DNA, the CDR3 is TGTGCCAGCAGCTTAGGGTTCACTTACGAGCAGTACTTC.

CDR3 in amino acids: CASSAPRGEGRFTEAFF. The CDR3 region has the DNA TGTGCCAGCAGCGCCCCCCGTGGGGAGGGGCGATTCACTGAAGCTTTCTTT. The V call is TRBV9, the J call TRBJ1-1, with D possibly TRBD1 on 5 matching bases. Trimming left V 3 bases short and J 4 bases short, with 22 bases between. Germline CDR1 SGDLS, CDR2 YYNGEE. This CDR3 spans 17 amino acids. Drawing the rest from reference TRBV9 and TRBJ1-1, the complete variable domain is DSGVTQTPKHLITATGQRVTLRCSPRSGDLSVYWYQQSLDQGLQFLIQYYNGEERAKGNILERFSAQQFPDLHSELNLSSLELGDSALYFCASSAPRGEGRFTEAFFGQGTRLTVV.

CDR3 region: CASIVAASGRANTGELFF. DNA for the CDR3: TGTGCCAGCATAGTTGCGGCTAGCGGGAGAGCGAACACCGGGGAGCTGTTTTTT. This chain joins TRBV11-2 and TRBJ2-2; TRBD2 matches 10 bases. The CDR3 loop spans 18 amino acids. From germline, CDR1 is SGHAT and CDR2 FQNNGV. V dropped 7 bases and J dropped 0; count of bases not matched to a gene: 11.

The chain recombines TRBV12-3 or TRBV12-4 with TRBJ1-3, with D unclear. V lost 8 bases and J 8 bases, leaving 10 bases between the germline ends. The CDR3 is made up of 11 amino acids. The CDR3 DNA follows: TGTGCCAGCGGCCGGGAATACACCATATATTTT. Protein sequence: CASGREYTIYF.

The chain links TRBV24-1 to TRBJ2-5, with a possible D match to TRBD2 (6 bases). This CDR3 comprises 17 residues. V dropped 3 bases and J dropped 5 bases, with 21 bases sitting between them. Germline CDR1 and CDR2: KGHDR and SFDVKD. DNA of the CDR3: TGTGCCACCAGTGATCGCACCGGGACTCCATACGCGGAGACCCAGTACTTC. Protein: CATSDRTGTPYAETQYF.

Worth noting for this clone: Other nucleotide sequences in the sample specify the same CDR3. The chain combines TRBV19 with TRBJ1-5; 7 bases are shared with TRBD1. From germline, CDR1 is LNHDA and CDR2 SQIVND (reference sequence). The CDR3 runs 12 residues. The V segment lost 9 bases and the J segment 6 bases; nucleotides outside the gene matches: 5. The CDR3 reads CASRGSGQPQHF. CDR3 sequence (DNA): TGTGCCAGCAGGGGGTCGGGTCAGCCCCAGCATTTT. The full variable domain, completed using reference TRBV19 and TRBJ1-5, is DGGITQSPKYLFRKEGQNVTLSCEQNLNHDAMYWYRQDPGQGLRLIYYSQIVNDFQKGDIAEGYSVSREKKESFPLTVTSAQKNPTAFYLCASRGSGQPQHFGDGTRLSIL.

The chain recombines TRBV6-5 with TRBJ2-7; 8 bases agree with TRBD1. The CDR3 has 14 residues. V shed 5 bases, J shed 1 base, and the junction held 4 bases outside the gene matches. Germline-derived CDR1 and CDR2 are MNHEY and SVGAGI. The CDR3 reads CASSNRGASYEQYF. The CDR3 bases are TGTGCCAGCAGTAACAGGGGGGCGTCCTACGAGCAGTACTTC.

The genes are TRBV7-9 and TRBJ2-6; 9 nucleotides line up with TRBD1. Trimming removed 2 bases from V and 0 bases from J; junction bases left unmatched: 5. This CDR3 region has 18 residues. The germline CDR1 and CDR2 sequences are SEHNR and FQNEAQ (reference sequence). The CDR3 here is CASSLYTGGASGANVLTF. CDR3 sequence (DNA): TGTGCCAGCAGCTTATACACAGGGGGCGCCTCTGGGGCCAACGTCCTGACTTTC.

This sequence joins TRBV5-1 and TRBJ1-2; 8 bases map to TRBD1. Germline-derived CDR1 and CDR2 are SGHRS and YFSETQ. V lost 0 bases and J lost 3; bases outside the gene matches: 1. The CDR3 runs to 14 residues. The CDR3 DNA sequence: TGCGCCAGCAGCTTGGGACAGGGGTACTATGGCTACACCTTC. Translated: CASSLGQGYYGYTF. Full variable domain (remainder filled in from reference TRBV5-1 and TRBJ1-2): KAGVTQTPRYLIKTRGQQVTLSCSPISGHRSVSWYQQTPGQGLQFLFEYFSETQRNKGNFPGRFSGRQFSNSRSEMNVSTLELGDSALYLCASSLGQGYYGYTFGSGTRLTVV.

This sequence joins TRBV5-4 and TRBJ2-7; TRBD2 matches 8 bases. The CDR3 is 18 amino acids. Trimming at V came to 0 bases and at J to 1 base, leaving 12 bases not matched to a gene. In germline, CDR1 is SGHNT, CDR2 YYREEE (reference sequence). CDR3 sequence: CASSLAGRGGPGSYEQYF. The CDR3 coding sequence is TGTGCCAGCAGCTTGGCCGGCCGGGGGGGTCCGGGGTCCTACGAGCAGTACTTC.

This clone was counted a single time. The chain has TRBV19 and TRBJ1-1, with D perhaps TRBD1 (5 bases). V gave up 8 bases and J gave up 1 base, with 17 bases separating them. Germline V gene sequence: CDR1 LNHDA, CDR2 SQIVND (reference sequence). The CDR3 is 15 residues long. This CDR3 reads CASASAATGNTEAFF. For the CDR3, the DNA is TGTGCCAGTGCGTCGGCCGCCACAGGGAACACTGAAGCTTTCTTT.

For the CDR3, the DNA is TGTGCCAGCAGCGTAGACCAACGGGAAACCCAGTACTTC. Its protein is CASSVDQRETQYF. The chain links TRBV9 to TRBJ2-5; D may be TRBD2 (5 bases). The CDR3 covers 13 residues. The V and J ends lost 0 bases and 8 bases respectively, with 11 bases between them. Germline V gene sequence: CDR1 SGDLS, CDR2 YYNGEE.

CDR3 sequence (DNA): TGTGCCAGCAGCCGCCCGACAGTCTCTGGAAACACCATATATTTT. It specifies CASSRPTVSGNTIYF. The rearrangement uses TRBV28 and TRBJ1-3; tentatively, D is TRBD1 (5 bases). Germline CDR1 and CDR2: MDHEN and SYDVKM. This CDR3 is built from 15 residues. Trimming took off 6 bases at V and 0 bases at J, with 12 bases between the two ends. The variable domain in full, with the rest retrieved from reference TRBV28 and TRBJ1-3, is DVKVTQSSRYLVKRTGEKVFLECVQDMDHENMFWYRQDPGLGLRLIYFSYDVKMKEKGDIPEGYSVSREKKERFSLILESASTNQTSMYLCASSRPTVSGNTIYFGEGSWLTVV.

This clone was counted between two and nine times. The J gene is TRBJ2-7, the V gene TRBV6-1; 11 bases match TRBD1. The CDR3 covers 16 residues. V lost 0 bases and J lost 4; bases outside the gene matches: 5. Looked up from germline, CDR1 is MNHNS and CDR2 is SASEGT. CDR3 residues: CASSEATGTGGYEQYF. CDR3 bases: TGTGCCAGCAGTGAAGCCACGGGGACAGGGGGATACGAGCAGTACTTC.

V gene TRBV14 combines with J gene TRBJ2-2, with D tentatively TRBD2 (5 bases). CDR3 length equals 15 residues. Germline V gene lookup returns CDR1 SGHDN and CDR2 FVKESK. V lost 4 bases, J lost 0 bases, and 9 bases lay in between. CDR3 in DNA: TGTGCCAGCAGCCTCGGACTCACGAACACCGGGGAGCTGTTTTTT. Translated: CASSLGLTNTGELFF.

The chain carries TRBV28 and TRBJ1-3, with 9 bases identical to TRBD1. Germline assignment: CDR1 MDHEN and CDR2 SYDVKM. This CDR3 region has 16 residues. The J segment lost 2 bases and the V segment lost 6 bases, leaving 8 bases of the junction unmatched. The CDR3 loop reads CASSRPGQGTGNTIYF. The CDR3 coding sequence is TGTGCCAGCAGCCGACCGGGACAGGGTACTGGAAACACCATATATTTT.